This record looks at one T cell receptor beta chain sequence and its context. The record originates from a study of blood T cells in healthy people across ages. PCR was performed a second time for about 7 to 12 cycles using a sample-barcoded 5' primer and a J-beta primer mix. TCRdb reprocessed the 5' RACE reads via MiXCR and lists one record per CDR3 protein. The sample lists about 930,000 distinct CDR3 sequences; about 29% were seen once. Trimming took 3 bases from V and 4 from J; bases not matched to a gene: 11. Germline assignment: CDR1 MGHRA and CDR2 YSYEKL. The CDR3 loop spans 16 amino acids. In addition, the sample was reused for a study of T cells of mothers and their children. That study reports: Persistent microchimeric T cell clones were not found at ~100 per million sensitivity.

The clonotype was recovered from a woman in her forties in good health. The chain employs TRBV4-1 and TRBJ1-1; 7 nucleotides match TRBD1. What was sequenced was blood. CDR3 residues: CASSQTGTRTSTEAFF. In DNA form, the CDR3 reads TGCGCCAGCAGCCAGACAGGGACTCGAACTTCCACTGAAGCTTTCTTT.